Listed here are 13 T cell receptor beta chains from one sample, sequenced in a study of blood T cells in healthy people across ages. Next came a second PCR, run for about 6 to 12 cycles, which used a sample-barcoded 5' primer along with a J-beta primer mix. TCRdb analysed the 5' RACE reads with MiXCR anew, one entry per CDR3 protein. The sample holds 850,000 to 1,000,000 distinct CDR3 sequences, roughly 50% seen once. Material for sequencing was blood. The receptors derive from a man younger than 40 in good health.

The CDR3 region has the DNA TGCGCCAGCAGACGAGATACAGATATCTACGAGCAGTACTTC. It translates to CASRRDTDIYEQYF. This sequence joins TRBV5-1 and TRBJ2-7; D not resolved. V lost 5 bases to trimming and J lost 3 bases, with 15 bases between them. CDR1 SGHRS and CDR2 YFSETQ come from the germline V gene. The CDR3 has 14 residues.

The chain has TRBV25-1 and TRBJ2-5; maybe TRBD1 (6 bases). The V gene lost 5 bases and the J gene lost 3 bases, with 16 bases spanning the gap. The germline gives CDR1 MGHDK, CDR2 SYGVNS. The CDR3 consists of 15 residues. The CDR3 here is CASSPGAAVKETQYF. The CDR3 DNA reads TGTGCCAGCAGTCCAGGGGCAGCTGTAAAAGAGACCCAGTACTTC.

This rearrangement joins TRBV2 to TRBJ2-3; D gene uncertain. Germline V gene lookup returns CDR1 SNHLY and CDR2 FYNNEI. The V and J ends lost 7 bases and 5 bases respectively, with 16 bases between them. This CDR3 has 14 amino acids. Written as DNA, the CDR3 is TGTGCCAGCACGGTTCGATCCGAGGTAGATACGCAGTATTTT. Translating gives CASTVRSEVDTQYF.

The chain links TRBV6-2 or TRBV6-3 to TRBJ1-1; TRBD1 agrees at 7 bases. The CDR3 runs to 14 residues. Germline V gene data show CDR1 as MNHEY and CDR2 as SVGEGT. The junction had 8 bases not matched to a gene; V was cut back by 7 bases and J by 3 bases. The CDR3 region has the DNA TGTGCCAGCATCCGAAAACAGGGGTACACTGAAGCTTTCTTT. This translates into CASIRKQGYTEAFF.

This clonotype occurred a few times. The chain uses TRBV3-1 and TRBJ2-3; a possible D gene is TRBD2 (5 bases). The CDR3 loop spans 16 amino acids. Germline V gene lookup returns CDR1 LGHDT and CDR2 YNNKEL (reference sequence). Trimming pared 4 bases from V and 0 bases from J, leaving 14 bases between. The CDR3, as DNA: TGTGCCAGCAGCCCGTGGAGCGGTTCAAGCACAGATACGCAGTATTTT. Amino acid sequence: CASSPWSGSSTDTQYF.

This clonotype was counted at least ten times. The rearrangement uses TRBV10-3 and TRBJ2-1; D is unclear. Trimming left V 11 bases short and J 5 bases short, with 16 bases between. Germline V gives CDR1 ENHRY, CDR2 SYGVKD. The CDR3 consists of 13 residues. CDR3 amino acids: CAHGPTDDNEQFF. The CDR3 DNA reads as TGTGCCCACGGACCAACCGATGACAATGAGCAGTTCTTC.

The V gene is TRBV5-1, the J gene TRBJ2-1; D might be TRBD1 (6 bases). The germline V and J ends were trimmed by 4 bases and 7 bases, with 18 bases remaining between them. The germline CDR1 and CDR2 sequences are SGHRS and YFSETQ. CDR3 length: 15 residues. CDR3 residues: CASSPAGTQNNEQFF. Here the CDR3 DNA reads TGCGCCAGCAGCCCGGCCGGGACACAGAATAATGAGCAGTTCTTC. The full variable domain, its missing parts supplied by reference TRBV5-1 and TRBJ2-1, is KAGVTQTPRYLIKTRGQQVTLSCSPISGHRSVSWYQQTPGQGLQFLFEYFSETQRNKGNFPGRFSGRQFSNSRSEMNVSTLELGDSALYLCASSPAGTQNNEQFFGPGTRLTVL.

The rearrangement uses TRBV4-1 and TRBJ1-2, with 10 bases fitting TRBD1. The CDR3 is 16 residues long. J was trimmed by 5 bases and V by 3 bases; bases with no gene match: 9. The germline V gene has CDR1 MGHRA and CDR2 YSYEKL. The CDR3 sequence is CASSHEGTGEGYGYTF. As DNA, the CDR3 is TGCGCCAGCAGCCATGAAGGGACAGGGGAGGGGTATGGCTACACCTTC.

This clonotype was detected once. The rearrangement uses TRBV29-1 and TRBJ1-1; possible D gene TRBD1, 6 bases. Trimming took 7 bases from V and 5 from J, leaving 14 bases between them. The CDR3 totals 12 residues. The germline CDR1 and CDR2 sequences are SQVTM and ANQGSEA. CDR3 loop: CSATQGGTEAFF. DNA of the CDR3: TGCAGCGCAACACAGGGTGGTACTGAAGCTTTCTTT. Full variable domain (rest looked up from reference TRBV29-1 and TRBJ1-1): SAVISQKPSRDICQRGTSLTIQCQVDSQVTMMFWYRQQPGQSLTLIATANQGSEATYESGFVIDKFPISRPNLTFSTLTVSNMSPEDSSIYLCSATQGGTEAFFGQGTRLTVV.

The chain joins TRBV20-1 to TRBJ2-7, with 8 bases aligning to TRBD1. V shed 6 bases and J 3 bases; nucleotides not matched to a gene: 16. Germline CDR1 DFQATT, CDR2 SNEGSKA (reference sequence). The CDR3 sequence is 16 residues long. As DNA, the CDR3 is TGCAGTGCAAGATTGGACAGGGCTGGTTTATACTACGAGCAGTACTTC. Protein: CSARLDRAGLYYEQYF.

The CDR3 region is CASSYEWAVSGEQYF. The CDR3 DNA sequence: TGTGCCAGCAGTTACGAGTGGGCAGTCTCCGGCGAGCAGTACTTC. The V call is TRBV6-2 or TRBV6-3, the J call TRBJ2-5; D gene unclear. The last part of the DNA fits TRBJ2-7 better; the J call may be wrong. The CDR3 contains 15 residues. The germline CDR1 and CDR2 sequences are MNHEY and SVGEGT.

This clonotype was observed a few times. The chain employs TRBV30 and TRBJ2-2, with TRBD1 matching over 10 bases. This CDR3 has 14 amino acids. CDR1 and CDR2 from the germline V gene are GTSNPN and SVGIG (reference sequence). The CDR3 DNA follows: TGTGCTATGAGGGGACAGGGGAGCACCGGGGAGCTGTTTTTT. This translates into CAMRGQGSTGELFF.

This clonotype has a handful of counts. The V gene is TRBV29-1, the J gene TRBJ2-4; 9 positions agree with TRBD2. The DNA end favors TRBJ2-7, so the J call may be wrong. This CDR3 contains 11 residues. CDR1 is SQVTM, CDR2 ANQGSEA, per germline. CDR3 amino acids: CSVRTSDEQYF. The CDR3 DNA follows: TGCAGCGTCCGGACTAGCGACGAGCAGTACTTC.